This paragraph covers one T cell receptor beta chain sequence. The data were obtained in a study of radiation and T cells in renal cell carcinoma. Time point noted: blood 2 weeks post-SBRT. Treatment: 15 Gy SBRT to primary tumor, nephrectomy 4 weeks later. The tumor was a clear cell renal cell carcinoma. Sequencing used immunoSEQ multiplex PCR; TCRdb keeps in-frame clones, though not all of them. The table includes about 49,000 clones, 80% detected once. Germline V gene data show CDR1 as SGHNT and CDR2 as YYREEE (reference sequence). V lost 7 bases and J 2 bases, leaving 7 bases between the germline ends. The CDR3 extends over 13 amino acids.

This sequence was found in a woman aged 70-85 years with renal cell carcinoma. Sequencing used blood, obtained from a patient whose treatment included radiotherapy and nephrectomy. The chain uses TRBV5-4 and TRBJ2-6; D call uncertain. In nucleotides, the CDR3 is TGTGCCAGCGGTTCGGCTGGGGCCAACGTCCTGACTTTC. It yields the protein CASGSAGANVLTF.